Below, 29 T cell receptor beta chains from the same sample are listed, as sequenced in a study of post-analysis software for immune sequencing data. Their cognate antigens are unknown. Study-wide findings and caveats: With TRBV5-6, TRBV5-1 and TRBV20-1 included, 5 or 6 TRBV segments were more frequent in patients than in controls.

Unique-molecular-identifier-tagged TCR beta cDNA libraries were used. MiXCR, run by TCRdb on the PCR reads, gives a single entry per CDR3 protein. The table has about 820,000 distinct CDR3 sequences, approximately 50% seen once. The source material was blood. Receptors originate from a girl aged 10 to 17 with multiple sclerosis.

The chain carries TRBV5-1 and TRBJ1-2; 8 nucleotides line up with TRBD1. Germline V gene sequence: CDR1 SGHRS, CDR2 YFSETQ. Trimming removed 3 bases from V and 6 bases from J; junction bases left unmatched: 10. The CDR3 sequence is 15 residues long. As DNA, the CDR3 is TGCGCCAGCAGCTCGACAGGGGCCCATGGTAATGGCTACACCTTC. Translated, it gives CASSSTGAHGNGYTF.

V gene TRBV5-1 combines with J gene TRBJ1-1; D is undetermined. V dropped 7 bases and J dropped 1 base, with 17 bases sitting between them. Germline CDR1 is SGHRS and CDR2 is YFSETQ. This CDR3 is 15 amino acids long. Written as DNA, the CDR3 is TGCGCCAGCCTCTTGGGGTCAGCGAAGAACACTGAAGCTTTCTTT. It translates to CASLLGSAKNTEAFF. Full variable domain (outside the CDR3, taken from reference TRBV5-1 and TRBJ1-1): KAGVTQTPRYLIKTRGQQVTLSCSPISGHRSVSWYQQTPGQGLQFLFEYFSETQRNKGNFPGRFSGRQFSNSRSEMNVSTLELGDSALYLCASLLGSAKNTEAFFGQGTRLTVV.

The chain has TRBV25-1 and TRBJ2-7; TRBD2 agrees at 11 bases. Per the germline V gene, CDR1 is MGHDK and CDR2 is SYGVNS. The trim removed 0 bases at V and 2 bases at J, leaving 6 bases unmatched. The CDR3 loop spans 17 amino acids. CDR3 sequence: CASSEYVSSGGTYEQYF. The DNA for the CDR3 is TGTGCCAGCAGTGAATATGTGTCTAGCGGGGGGACCTACGAGCAGTACTTC.

The CDR3 loop reads CSATGGQFIGYEQYF. The CDR3, as DNA: TGCAGTGCTACCGGAGGGCAGTTTATTGGGTACGAGCAGTACTTC. This chain uses TRBV20-1 with TRBJ2-7; tentative D call: TRBD2 (6 bases). The CDR3 runs 15 residues. Germline loops: CDR1 DFQATT, CDR2 SNEGSKA (reference sequence). Trimming shortened V by 4 bases and J by 4 bases, and 20 bases separated the two germline ends.

Here the CDR3 DNA reads TGTGCCAGCAGCCCCCTGGGGGCCGGGAGTGAGCAGTTCTTC. It yields the protein CASSPLGAGSEQFF. This chain links TRBV7-8 with TRBJ2-1; either TRBD1 or TRBD2 may supply D (6 bases each). The germline CDR1 and CDR2 sequences are SGHVS and FQNEAQ. CDR3 length: 14 amino acids. V gave up 5 bases and J gave up 9 bases, with 17 bases separating them.

The gene calls are TRBV12-3 or TRBV12-4 and TRBJ2-5, with D tentatively TRBD1 or TRBD2 (5 bases each). The CDR3 length is 18 residues. V was clipped by 9 bases and J by 4 bases, with 30 bases between them. The CDR3 loop reads CASQKYLLRDRSPETQYF. CDR3 nucleotide sequence: TGTGCCAGTCAGAAATACCTATTACGGGACCGTTCCCCAGAGACCCAGTACTTC.

CDR3 nucleotide sequence: TGTGCCAGCACCCGGGACATCTCCTACGAGCAGTACTTC. It specifies CASTRDISYEQYF. The V gene is TRBV12-3 or TRBV12-4, the J gene TRBJ2-7; D may be TRBD1 (6 bases). The CDR3 extends over 13 amino acids. Trimming took 7 bases from V and 0 from J, leaving 10 bases between them.

This sequence joins TRBV10-3 and TRBJ2-1; 11 bases are a match to TRBD2. Per the germline V gene, CDR1 is ENHRY and CDR2 is SYGVKD. This CDR3 is 15 amino acids long. V dropped 7 bases and J dropped 8; count of bases not matched to a gene: 10. The CDR3 reads CAIKGTSGPCHEQFF. DNA of the CDR3: TGTGCCATCAAAGGGACTAGCGGCCCTTGCCATGAGCAGTTCTTC.

This clonotype appeared a few times. The chain carries TRBV5-6 and TRBJ2-7; no clear D gene. The CDR3 is 15 residues long. The ends were cut back, 0 bases at V and 0 bases at J, with 10 bases in the middle. Per the germline V gene, CDR1 is SGHDT and CDR2 is YYEEEE. In DNA, the CDR3 is TGTGCCAGCAGCTTGGGACCGCTGAGCTCCTACGAGCAGTACTTC. As protein: CASSLGPLSSYEQYF.

This rearrangement joins TRBV20-1 to TRBJ2-3, with D tentatively TRBD1 or TRBD2 (6 bases each). CDR3 length: 16 residues. The germline CDR1 and CDR2 sequences are DFQATT and SNEGSKA (reference sequence). Trimming removed 0 bases at V and 1 base at J, with 14 bases between. For the CDR3, the DNA is TGCAGTGCTAGAGATCCTCGGAGGGGGGGCACAGATACGCAGTATTTT. Translating gives CSARDPRRGGTDTQYF.

This CDR3 is CASSSPSGGAGANVLTF. The CDR3 DNA is TGTGCCAGCAGCTCCCCTAGCGGGGGTGCTGGGGCCAACGTCCTGACTTTC. The chain carries TRBV7-9 and TRBJ2-6; 10 bases align to TRBD2. Germline V gene sequence: CDR1 SEHNR, CDR2 FQNEAQ (reference sequence). The junction had 5 bases not matched to a gene; V was cut back by 4 bases and J by 2 bases. CDR3 length: 17 residues.

The genes are TRBV7-8 and TRBJ2-1; D is ambiguous. From germline, CDR1 is SGHVS and CDR2 FQNEAQ. Deletions cut 4 bases from V and 10 bases from J, with 11 bases between. The CDR3 contains 12 residues. The CDR3 loop reads CASSWISREQFF. The CDR3 coding sequence is TGTGCCAGCAGCTGGATTAGCAGGGAGCAGTTCTTC.

This clonotype was seen more than once but under ten times. The chain combines TRBV6-5 with TRBJ2-7, with D tentatively TRBD2 (6 bases). Germline CDR1 reads MNHEY; CDR2 reads SVGAGI. V lost 2 bases and J 2 bases, leaving 25 bases between the germline ends. The CDR3 is 19 amino acids. The chain's CDR3 is CASSYHPTRWGVTPYEQYF. CDR3 coding DNA: TGTGCCAGCAGTTACCATCCAACCCGGTGGGGGGTCACCCCCTACGAGCAGTACTTC.

This rearrangement joins TRBV2 to TRBJ2-7, with 8 nucleotides matching TRBD1. Germline V CDR1 and CDR2: SNHLY, FYNNEI. This CDR3 is 15 amino acids long. The V and J ends lost 4 bases and 3 bases, in that order; junction bases with no gene match: 8. The CDR3 loop is CASSADRGLNYEQYF. The CDR3 coding sequence is TGTGCCAGCAGTGCTGACAGGGGTCTAAACTACGAGCAGTACTTC.

J is TRBJ1-2 and V is TRBV5-1; TRBD1 is a possible D gene (5 bases). The CDR3 runs to 14 residues. V gave up 2 bases and J gave up 6 bases, with 14 bases separating them. Germline V gene data show CDR1 as SGHRS and CDR2 as YFSETQ. The CDR3 nucleotides read TGCGCCAGCAGCTTACGGGGGGTGGTGGATGGCTACACCTTC. It yields the protein CASSLRGVVDGYTF.

The J gene is TRBJ2-1, the V gene TRBV2; no clear D gene. Trimming took off 3 bases at V and 15 bases at J, with 12 bases between the two ends. The CDR3 runs to 11 residues. The germline V gene encodes CDR1 SNHLY and CDR2 FYNNEI. CDR3 sequence reads: CASSEGSRRFF. The CDR3 DNA is TGTGCCAGCAGTGAGGGGTCTAGGCGGTTCTTC. Looking up the rest from reference TRBV2 and TRBJ2-1 gives the full variable domain: EPEVTQTPSHQVTQMGQEVILRCVPISNHLYFYWYRQILGQKVEFLVSFYNNEISEKSEIFDDQFSVERPDGSNFTLKIRSTKLEDSAMYFCASSEGSRRFFGPGTRLTVL.

This clonotype appeared once. The V and J genes are TRBV3-1 and TRBJ2-5; TRBD2 agrees at 14 bases. The J call could be wrong; TRBJ2-7 is a better fit for the DNA end. The CDR3 has 16 residues. CDR1 is LGHDT and CDR2 is YNNKEL in the germline V gene (reference sequence). Written as DNA, the CDR3 is TGTGCCAGCAGCCAAGCAGGGGGACTAGCGGGAGACGAGCAGTACTTC. As protein: CASSQAGGLAGDEQYF.

The chain links TRBV14 to TRBJ1-2; D call uncertain. Trimming cost V 1 base and J 4 bases, with 13 bases left between them. Per germline, CDR1 SGHDN and CDR2 FVKESK. There are 15 residues in the CDR3. CDR3 amino acids: CASSQVSGSFYGYTF. The CDR3 bases are TGTGCCAGCAGCCAAGTATCAGGTTCTTTCTATGGCTACACCTTC.

The V gene is TRBV24-1, the J gene TRBJ2-3, with 8 bases fitting TRBD2. In germline, CDR1 is KGHDR, CDR2 SFDVKD. Germline trimming cut 9 bases from V and 2 bases from J; bases unmatched to any gene: 6. This CDR3 is 14 amino acids long. CDR3 bases: TGTGCCACCGAAAACGGGAGGGCCACAGATACGCAGTATTTT. It yields the protein CATENGRATDTQYF.

The chain links TRBV7-9 to TRBJ2-7; D gene unclear. Germline loops: CDR1 SEHNR, CDR2 FQNEAQ (reference sequence). The CDR3 is 10 amino acids. V gave up 5 bases and J gave up 7 bases, with 6 bases separating them. Here the CDR3 DNA reads TGTGCCAGCAGCAATAGGGAGCAGTACTTC. Amino acid sequence: CASSNREQYF.

The V and J genes are TRBV6-5 and TRBJ2-7; 10 bases map to TRBD2. Trimming removed 6 bases from V and 2 bases from J; junction bases left unmatched: 7. The CDR3 extends over 15 amino acids. Germline V gives CDR1 MNHEY, CDR2 SVGAGI. The CDR3 loop reads CASSPGTSVPYEQYF. The CDR3 region has the DNA TGTGCCAGCAGCCCTGGGACTAGCGTTCCCTACGAGCAGTACTTC.

This clonotype was seen a few times. V usage is TRBV6-2 or TRBV6-3 and J usage is TRBJ2-1; 12 bases are a match to TRBD2. V lost 5 bases and J lost 4; bases outside the gene matches: 6. The CDR3 extends over 16 amino acids. Germline-derived CDR1 and CDR2 are MNHEY and SVGEGT. In DNA form, the CDR3 reads TGTGCCAGCAGTCCCCGGACTAGCGGGGTGTACAATGAGCAGTTCTTC. Residues: CASSPRTSGVYNEQFF.

This chain links TRBV12-3 or TRBV12-4 with TRBJ1-1; D is unresolved. Trimming stripped 3 bases from V and 0 bases from J, with 8 bases between. The CDR3 is 14 residues long. The CDR3 nucleotides read TGTGCCAGCAGTTTTAGAAAGGTGAACACTGAAGCTTTCTTT. Amino acids: CASSFRKVNTEAFF.

J is TRBJ1-2 and V is TRBV7-3; D is undetermined. The CDR3 runs to 15 residues. V lost 4 bases, J lost 4 bases, and 16 bases lay in between. In germline, CDR1 is SGHTA, CDR2 FQGTGA. CDR3 sequence reads: CASSYDAEEGYGYTF. The CDR3 DNA follows: TGTGCCAGCAGCTACGATGCCGAGGAGGGCTATGGCTACACCTTC.

There are a few counts of this clonotype. The gene calls are TRBV7-9 and TRBJ2-6; 8 positions match TRBD1. Germline CDR1 is SEHNR and CDR2 is FQNEAQ (reference sequence). CDR3 size: 18 residues. V lost 5 bases to trimming and J lost 3 bases; unmatched junction nucleotides: 12. The CDR3 here is CASSRIRTGIVGANVLTF. CDR3 sequence (DNA): TGTGCCAGCAGCCGGATAAGGACAGGGATTGTTGGGGCCAACGTCCTGACTTTC.

In its sample, this clonotype was seen a few times. V and J are TRBV5-1 and TRBJ2-3; D is possibly TRBD1 (6 bases). The CDR3 contains 12 residues. Looked up from germline, CDR1 is SGHRS and CDR2 is YFSETQ. V was shortened by 8 bases and J by 4 bases, with 11 bases between the two germline ends. The CDR3 region has the DNA TGCGCCAGTCAAGGGGGACCAGATACGCAGTATTTT. Its protein product is CASQGGPDTQYF.

CDR3 nucleotides: TGTGCCAGCTCACCATCCAGGTTCTATGGCTACACCTTC. This gives the protein CASSPSRFYGYTF. V and J are TRBV18 and TRBJ1-2; D is unresolved. Trimming shortened V by 2 bases and J by 4 bases, and 8 bases separated the two germline ends. There are 13 residues in the CDR3. Germline-derived CDR1 and CDR2 are KGHSH and LQKENI.

The chain has TRBV2 and TRBJ2-4; 7 nucleotides align to TRBD2. With V trimmed by 8 bases and J by 1 base, 14 bases remained unmatched. In germline, CDR1 is SNHLY, CDR2 FYNNEI. CDR3 length: 17 residues. The CDR3 DNA reads TGTGCCAGCTCCTACCGGGAGGTTAACCTTGCCAAAAACATTCAGTACTTC. Its protein is CASSYREVNLAKNIQYF.

Only a few counts were recorded for this clonotype. The chain has TRBV6-5 and TRBJ2-7, with D perhaps TRBD1 or TRBD2 (5 bases each). CDR3 size: 16 residues. Germline CDR1 and CDR2: MNHEY and SVGAGI. Trimming stripped 7 bases from V and 0 bases from J, with 19 bases between. The CDR3 bases are TGTGCCAGCACCCCACGGCAGGGACGCCTCTCCTACGAGCAGTACTTC. Translated, it gives CASTPRQGRLSYEQYF.